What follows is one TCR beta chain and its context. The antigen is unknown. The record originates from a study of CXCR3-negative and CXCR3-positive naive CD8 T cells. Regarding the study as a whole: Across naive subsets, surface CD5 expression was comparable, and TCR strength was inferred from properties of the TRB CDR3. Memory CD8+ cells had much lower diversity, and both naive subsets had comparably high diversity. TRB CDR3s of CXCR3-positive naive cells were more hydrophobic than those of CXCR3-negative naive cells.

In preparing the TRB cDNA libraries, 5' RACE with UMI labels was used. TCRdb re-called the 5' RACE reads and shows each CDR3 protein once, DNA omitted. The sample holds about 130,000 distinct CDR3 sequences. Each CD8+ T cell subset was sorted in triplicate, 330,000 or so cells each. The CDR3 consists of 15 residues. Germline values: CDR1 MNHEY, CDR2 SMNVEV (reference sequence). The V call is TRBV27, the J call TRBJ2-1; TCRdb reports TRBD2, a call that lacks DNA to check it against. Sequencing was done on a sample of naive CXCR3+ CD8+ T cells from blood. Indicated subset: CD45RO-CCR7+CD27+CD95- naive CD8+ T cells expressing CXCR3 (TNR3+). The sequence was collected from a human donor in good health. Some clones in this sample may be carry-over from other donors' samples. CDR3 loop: CASSLGLAGTNEQFF.